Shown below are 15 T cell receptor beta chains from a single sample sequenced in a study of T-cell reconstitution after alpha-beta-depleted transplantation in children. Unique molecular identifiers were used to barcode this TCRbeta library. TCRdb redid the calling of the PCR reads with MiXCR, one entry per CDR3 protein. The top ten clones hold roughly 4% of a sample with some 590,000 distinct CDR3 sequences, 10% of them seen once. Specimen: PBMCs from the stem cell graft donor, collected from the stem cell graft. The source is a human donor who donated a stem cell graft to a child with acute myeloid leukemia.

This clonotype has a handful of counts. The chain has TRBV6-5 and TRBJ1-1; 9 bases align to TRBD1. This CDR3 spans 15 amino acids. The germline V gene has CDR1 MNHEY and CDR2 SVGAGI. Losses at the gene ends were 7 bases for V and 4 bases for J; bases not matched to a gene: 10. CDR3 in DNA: TGTGCCAGCATTAAGGGGGGACAGGGCCTCACTGAAGCTTTCTTT. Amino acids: CASIKGGQGLTEAFF.

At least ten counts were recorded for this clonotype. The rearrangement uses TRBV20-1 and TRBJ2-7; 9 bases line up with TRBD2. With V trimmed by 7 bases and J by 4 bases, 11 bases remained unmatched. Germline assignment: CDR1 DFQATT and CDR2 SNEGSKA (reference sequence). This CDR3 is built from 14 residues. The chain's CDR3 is CSVRREGGKYEQYF. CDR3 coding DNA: TGCAGTGTTCGGCGGGAGGGGGGGAAGTACGAGCAGTACTTC.

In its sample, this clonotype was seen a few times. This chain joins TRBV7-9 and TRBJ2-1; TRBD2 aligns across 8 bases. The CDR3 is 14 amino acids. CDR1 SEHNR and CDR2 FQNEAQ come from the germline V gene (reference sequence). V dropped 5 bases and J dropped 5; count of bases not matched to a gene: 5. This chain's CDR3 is CASSPQRGNNEQFF. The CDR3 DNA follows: TGTGCCAGCAGCCCGCAGCGGGGGAACAATGAGCAGTTCTTC.

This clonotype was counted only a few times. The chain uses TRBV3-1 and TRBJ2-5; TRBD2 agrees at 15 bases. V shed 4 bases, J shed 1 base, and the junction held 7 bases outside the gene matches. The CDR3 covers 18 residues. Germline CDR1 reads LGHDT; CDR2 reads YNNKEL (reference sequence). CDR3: CASSPRTSGRVRQETQYF. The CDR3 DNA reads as TGTGCCAGCAGCCCCCGGACTAGCGGGAGGGTCCGCCAAGAGACCCAGTACTTC.

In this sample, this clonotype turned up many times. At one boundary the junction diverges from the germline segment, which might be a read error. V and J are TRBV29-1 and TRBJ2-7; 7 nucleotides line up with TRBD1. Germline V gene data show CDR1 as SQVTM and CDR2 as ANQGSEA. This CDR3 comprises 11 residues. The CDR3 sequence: CSAVRDREWSF. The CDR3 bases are TGCAGCGCTGTGCGCGACAGGGAGTGGAGCTTC.

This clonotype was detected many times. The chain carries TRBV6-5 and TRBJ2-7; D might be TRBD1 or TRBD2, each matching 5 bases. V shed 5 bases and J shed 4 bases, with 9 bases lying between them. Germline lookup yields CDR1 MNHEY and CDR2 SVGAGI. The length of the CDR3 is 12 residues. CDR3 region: CASSGDRYEQYF. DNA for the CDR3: TGTGCCAGCAGTGGGGACCGTTACGAGCAGTACTTC.

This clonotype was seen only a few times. CDR3: CASSSPTGTSAEETQYF. The CDR3 DNA reads TGTGCCAGCAGTTCACCGACCGGGACTAGCGCGGAGGAGACCCAGTACTTC. The chain is built from TRBV28 and TRBJ2-5, with TRBD2 matching over 10 bases. The germline gives CDR1 MDHEN, CDR2 SYDVKM. The CDR3 has 17 amino acids. Trimming cost V 4 bases and J 5 bases; bases outside gene matches: 13.

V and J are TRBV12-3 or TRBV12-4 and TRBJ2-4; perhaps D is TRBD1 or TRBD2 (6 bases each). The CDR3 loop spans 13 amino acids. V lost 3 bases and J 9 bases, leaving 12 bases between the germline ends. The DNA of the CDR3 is TGTGCCAGCAGTTTGAGGGGGGCCATCATTCAGTACTTC. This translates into CASSLRGAIIQYF.

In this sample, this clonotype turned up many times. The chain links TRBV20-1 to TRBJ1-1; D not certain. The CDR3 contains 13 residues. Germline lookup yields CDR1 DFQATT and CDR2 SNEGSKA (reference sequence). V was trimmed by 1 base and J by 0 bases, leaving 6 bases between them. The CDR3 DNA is TGCAGTGCTAGAGGCCTCCTGAACACTGAAGCTTTCTTT. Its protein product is CSARGLLNTEAFF.

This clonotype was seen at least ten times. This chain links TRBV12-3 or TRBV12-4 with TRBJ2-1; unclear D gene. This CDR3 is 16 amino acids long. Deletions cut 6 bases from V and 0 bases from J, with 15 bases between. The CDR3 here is CASSLVRRNSYNEQFF. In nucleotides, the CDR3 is TGTGCCAGCAGCCTCGTTCGGCGGAACTCCTACAATGAGCAGTTCTTC.

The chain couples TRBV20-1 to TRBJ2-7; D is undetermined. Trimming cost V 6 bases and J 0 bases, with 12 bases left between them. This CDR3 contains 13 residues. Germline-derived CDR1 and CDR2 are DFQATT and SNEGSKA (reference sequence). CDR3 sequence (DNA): TGCAGTGCCCCTCCGAGGCACTCCTACGAGCAGTACTTC. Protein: CSAPPRHSYEQYF.

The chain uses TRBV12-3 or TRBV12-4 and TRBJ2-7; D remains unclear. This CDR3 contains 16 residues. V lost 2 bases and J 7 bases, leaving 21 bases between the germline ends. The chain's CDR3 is CASSLYGARTAVEQYF. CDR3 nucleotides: TGTGCCAGCAGTTTATATGGCGCCCGTACGGCTGTAGAGCAGTACTTC.

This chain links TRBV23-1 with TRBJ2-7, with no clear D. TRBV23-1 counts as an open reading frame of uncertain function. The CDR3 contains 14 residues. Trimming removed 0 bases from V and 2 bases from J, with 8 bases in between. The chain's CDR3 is CASSQSSGTYEQYF. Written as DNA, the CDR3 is TGCGCCAGCAGTCAATCGTCAGGCACCTACGAGCAGTACTTC.

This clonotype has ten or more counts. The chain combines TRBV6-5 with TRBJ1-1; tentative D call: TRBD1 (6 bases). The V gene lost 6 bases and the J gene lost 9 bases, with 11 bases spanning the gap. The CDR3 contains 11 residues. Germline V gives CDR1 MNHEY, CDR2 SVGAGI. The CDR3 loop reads CASSLGGQAFF. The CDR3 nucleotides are TGTGCCAGCAGCTTGGGGGGGCAAGCTTTCTTT.

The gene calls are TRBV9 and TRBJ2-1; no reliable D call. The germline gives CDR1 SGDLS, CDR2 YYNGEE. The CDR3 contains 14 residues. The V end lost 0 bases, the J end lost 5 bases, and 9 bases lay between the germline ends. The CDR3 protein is CASSVEALNNEQFF. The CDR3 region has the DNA TGTGCCAGCAGCGTAGAAGCTCTTAACAATGAGCAGTTCTTC.